This note documents a single T cell receptor (beta chain) sequence. The target antigen is unknown. The CDR3 is 17 residues long. CDR1 and CDR2 from the germline V gene are MNHEY and SMNVEV (reference sequence). The V segment lost 2 bases and the J segment 2 bases; nucleotides outside the gene matches: 8. This specimen belongs to a study of T cell responses to AZD1222 COVID-19 vaccine. Study conclusions and caveats: With two AZD1222 doses given, Spike-specific TCR breadth and depth both rose. Sampled repertoires all dated from after the peak T cell response. The CD4 TCRs associated with vaccination extended across spike and predominated at 160-218 and 743-854. Just a handful of people given AZD1222 tested seropositive at baseline.

Using immunoSEQ multiplex PCR, the repertoire was profiled, and TCRdb retains in-frame clones only, with some absent. The sample includes approximately 150,000 clones, approximately 94% seen only once; the top ten take roughly 5%. The receptor comes from an adult who received the AZD1222 COVID-19 vaccine. The source material was peripheral blood, sampled 28 days after the second AZD1222 dose. V is TRBV27 and J is TRBJ2-7, with 11 bases matching TRBD2. This CDR3 is CASSLAGLAGPTYEQYF. The CDR3 coding sequence is TGTGCCAGCAGTTTAGCAGGACTAGCGGGTCCGACCTACGAGCAGTACTTC.